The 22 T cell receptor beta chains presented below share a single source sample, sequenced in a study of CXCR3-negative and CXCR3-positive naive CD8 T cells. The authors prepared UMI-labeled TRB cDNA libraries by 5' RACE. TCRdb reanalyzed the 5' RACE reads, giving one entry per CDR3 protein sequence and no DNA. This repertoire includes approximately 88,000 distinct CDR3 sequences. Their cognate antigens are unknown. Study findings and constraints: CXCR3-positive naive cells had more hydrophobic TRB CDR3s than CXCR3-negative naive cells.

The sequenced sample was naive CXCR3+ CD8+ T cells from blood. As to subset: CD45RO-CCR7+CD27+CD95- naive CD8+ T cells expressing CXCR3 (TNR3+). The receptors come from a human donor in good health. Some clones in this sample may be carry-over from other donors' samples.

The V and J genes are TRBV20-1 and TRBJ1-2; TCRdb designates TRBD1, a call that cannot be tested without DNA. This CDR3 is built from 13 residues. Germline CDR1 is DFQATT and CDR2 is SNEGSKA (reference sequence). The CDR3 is CSARRQGDYGYTF.

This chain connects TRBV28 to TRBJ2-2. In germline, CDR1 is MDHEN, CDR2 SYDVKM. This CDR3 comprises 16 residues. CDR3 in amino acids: CASSLIGGANTGELFF.

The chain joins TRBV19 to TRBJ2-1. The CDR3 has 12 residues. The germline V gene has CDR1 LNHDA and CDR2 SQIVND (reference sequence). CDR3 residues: CASTNTYNEQFF.

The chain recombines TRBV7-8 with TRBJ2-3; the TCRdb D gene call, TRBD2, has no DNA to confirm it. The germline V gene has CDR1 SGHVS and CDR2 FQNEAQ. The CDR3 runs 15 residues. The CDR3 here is CASFQGQLTTDTQYF.

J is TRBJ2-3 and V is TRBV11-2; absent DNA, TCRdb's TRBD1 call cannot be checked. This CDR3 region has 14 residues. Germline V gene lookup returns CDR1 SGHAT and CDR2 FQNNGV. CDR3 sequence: CASSLEGVRDTQYF. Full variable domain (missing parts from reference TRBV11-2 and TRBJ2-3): EAGVAQSPRYKIIEKRQSVAFWCNPISGHATLYWYQQILGQGPKLLIQFQNNGVVDDSQLPKDRFSAERLKGVDSTLKIQPAKLEDSAVYLCASSLEGVRDTQYFGPGTRLTVL.

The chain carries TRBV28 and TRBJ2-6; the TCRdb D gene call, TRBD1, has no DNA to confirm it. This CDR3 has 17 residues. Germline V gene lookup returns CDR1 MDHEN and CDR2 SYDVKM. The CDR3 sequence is CASQGDVFQRGANVLTF.

The CDR3 spells CASSSTTLYEQYF. The rearrangement joins TRBV6-2 or TRBV6-3 to TRBJ2-7. CDR1 MNHEY and CDR2 SVGEGT come from the germline V gene. The CDR3 has 13 amino acids.

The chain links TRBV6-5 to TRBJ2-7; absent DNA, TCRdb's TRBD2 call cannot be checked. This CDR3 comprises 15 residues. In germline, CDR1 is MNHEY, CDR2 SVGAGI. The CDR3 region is CASSEGLVGSYEQYF.

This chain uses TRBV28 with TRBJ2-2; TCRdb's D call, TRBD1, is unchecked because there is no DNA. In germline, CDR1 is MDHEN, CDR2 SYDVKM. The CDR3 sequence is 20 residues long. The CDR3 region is CASSLKPGQGASWNTGELFF.

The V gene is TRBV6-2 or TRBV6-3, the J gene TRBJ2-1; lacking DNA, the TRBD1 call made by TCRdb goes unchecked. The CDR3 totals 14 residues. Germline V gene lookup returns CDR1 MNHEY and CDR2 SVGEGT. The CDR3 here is CASNQQGASNEQFF.

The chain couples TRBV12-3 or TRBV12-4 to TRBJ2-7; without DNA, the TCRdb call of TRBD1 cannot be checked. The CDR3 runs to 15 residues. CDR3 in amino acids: CASRPRDSPFYEQYF.

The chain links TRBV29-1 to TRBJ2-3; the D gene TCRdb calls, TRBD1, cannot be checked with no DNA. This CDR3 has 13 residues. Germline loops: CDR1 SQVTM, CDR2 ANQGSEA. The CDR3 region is CSVPGVYTDTQYF.

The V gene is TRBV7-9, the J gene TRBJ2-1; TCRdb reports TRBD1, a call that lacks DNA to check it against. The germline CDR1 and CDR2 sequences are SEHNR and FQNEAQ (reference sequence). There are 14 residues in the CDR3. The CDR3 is CASSSDRHYNEQFF.

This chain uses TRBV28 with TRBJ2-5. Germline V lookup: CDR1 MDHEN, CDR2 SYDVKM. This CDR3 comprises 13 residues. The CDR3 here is CASSLDIGETQYF.

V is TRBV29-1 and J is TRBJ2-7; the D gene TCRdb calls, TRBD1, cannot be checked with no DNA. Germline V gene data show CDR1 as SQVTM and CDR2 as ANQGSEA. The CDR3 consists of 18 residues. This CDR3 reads CSVVGPPDRVSYSYEQYF.

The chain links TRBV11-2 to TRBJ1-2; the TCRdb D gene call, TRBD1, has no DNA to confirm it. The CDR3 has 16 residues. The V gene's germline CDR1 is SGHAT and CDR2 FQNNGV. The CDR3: CASSLATAPTNYGYTF.

CDR3 protein: CASSQGASGNQPQHF. This chain connects TRBV6-4 to TRBJ1-5; without DNA, the TCRdb call of TRBD1 cannot be checked. This CDR3 is built from 15 residues. Germline-derived CDR1 and CDR2 are MRHNA and SNTAGT.

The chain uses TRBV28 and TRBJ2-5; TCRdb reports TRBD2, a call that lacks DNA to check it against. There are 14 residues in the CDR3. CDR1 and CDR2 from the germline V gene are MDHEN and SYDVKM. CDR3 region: CASSKAGYQETQYF.

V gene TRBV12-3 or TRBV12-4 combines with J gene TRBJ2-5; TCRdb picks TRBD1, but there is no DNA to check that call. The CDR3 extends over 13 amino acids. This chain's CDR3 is CASRSPTQETQYF.

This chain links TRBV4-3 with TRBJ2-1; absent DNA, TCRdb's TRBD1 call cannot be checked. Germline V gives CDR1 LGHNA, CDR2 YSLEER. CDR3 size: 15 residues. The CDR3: CASSSDREAHNEQFF.

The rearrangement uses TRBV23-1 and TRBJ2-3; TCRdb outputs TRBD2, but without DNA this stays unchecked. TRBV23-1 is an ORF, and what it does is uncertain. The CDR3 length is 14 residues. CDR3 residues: CASDGGGSLDTQYF.

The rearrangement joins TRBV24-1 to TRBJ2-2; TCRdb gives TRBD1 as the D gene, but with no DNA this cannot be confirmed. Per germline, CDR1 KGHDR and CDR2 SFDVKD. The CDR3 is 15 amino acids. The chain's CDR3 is CATSDGTAYTGELFF.